The 12 T cell receptor beta chains below come from one sample, sequenced in a study of T cell responses to AZD1222 COVID-19 vaccine (dated by TCRdb to the early 2020s). The sample's time point, from its label and the paper: baseline before first vaccination. Preparation of the library involved the immunoSEQ multiplex PCR assay. TCRdb's version of the immuneACCESS table is confined to in-frame rearrangements and falls short of the full clone set. An unresolved V gene accounts for under half of the shortfall where checked; the remainder is of unknown origin. In this sample the table shows roughly 190,000 clones, 90% to 95% of which occur a single time. The ten top clones hold 3% to 5% of the sample. The source material was peripheral blood, sampled on day 0 of AZD1222 vaccination. All receptors come from an adult in good health.

V usage is TRBV5-1 and J usage is TRBJ2-7; D may correspond to TRBD1 or TRBD2 (5 bases each). Per germline, CDR1 SGHRS and CDR2 YFSETQ. The CDR3 totals 13 residues. Trimming removed 7 bases from V and 2 bases from J, with 13 bases in between. The chain's CDR3 is CASAGTGTYEQYF. CDR3 nucleotides: TGCGCCAGCGCCGGGACGGGGACCTACGAGCAGTACTTC.

The V gene is TRBV5-5, the J gene TRBJ2-5; 11 positions agree with TRBD2. Germline-derived CDR1 and CDR2 are SGHKS and YYEKEE (reference sequence). This CDR3 contains 17 residues. Unmatched junction bases numbered 9, after V lost 4 bases and J lost 1 base. CDR3 DNA: TGTGCCAGCAGCAAGACTAGCGGGAAAGAAGGCCAAGAGACCCAGTACTTC. Protein product: CASSKTSGKEGQETQYF.

This clone was seen more than once but under ten times. The chain combines TRBV5-1 with TRBJ2-2; perhaps TRBD2 as D (5 bases). V shed 4 bases and J shed 6 bases, with 13 bases lying between them. The CDR3 extends over 14 amino acids. The germline gives CDR1 SGHRS, CDR2 YFSETQ. The CDR3 reads CASSLGLNSGELFF. DNA for the CDR3: TGCGCCAGCAGCCTCGGACTGAATTCCGGGGAGCTGTTTTTT.

The chain links TRBV14 to TRBJ2-2; D might be TRBD1 or TRBD2, each matching 5 bases. Looked up from germline, CDR1 is SGHDN and CDR2 is FVKESK. CDR3 length: 15 amino acids. V lost 4 bases to trimming and J lost 6 bases, with 15 bases between them. CDR3 protein: CASSRTRGSAGELFF. The CDR3 DNA reads TGTGCCAGCAGCCGCACTAGGGGATCGGCCGGGGAGCTGTTTTTT.

This chain uses TRBV25-1 with TRBJ1-1; D might be TRBD1 (6 bases). CDR1 is MGHDK and CDR2 is SYGVNS in the germline V gene. The CDR3 totals 13 residues. V was clipped by 3 bases and J by 7 bases, with 12 bases between them. The CDR3: CASSDGGRDEAFF. CDR3 in DNA: TGTGCCAGCAGTGACGGGGGCCGGGATGAAGCTTTCTTT. The full variable domain, its missing parts supplied by reference TRBV25-1 and TRBJ1-1, is EADIYQTPRYLVIGTGKKITLECSQTMGHDKMYWYQQDPGMELHLIHYSYGVNSTEKGDLSSESTVSRIRTEHFPLTLESARPSHTSQYLCASSDGGRDEAFFGQGTRLTVV.

The rearrangement joins TRBV6-5 to TRBJ1-2; no clear D. The CDR3 loop spans 13 amino acids. Looked up from germline, CDR1 is MNHEY and CDR2 is SVGAGI. The V end was cut by 7 bases, the J end by 4 bases, with 13 bases between. For the CDR3, the DNA is TGTGCCAGCACCGCGCACAACATCTATGGCTACACCTTC. This codes for CASTAHNIYGYTF.

This clone was counted a single time. V and J are TRBV5-1 and TRBJ2-1; D is unclear. V was trimmed by 0 bases and J by 4 bases, leaving 11 bases between them. This CDR3 is built from 15 residues. CDR1 and CDR2 (germline): SGHRS, YFSETQ. This chain's CDR3 is CASSLASARYNEQFF. Here the CDR3 DNA reads TGCGCCAGCAGCTTGGCGTCAGCAAGGTACAATGAGCAGTTCTTC.

The V call is TRBV10-2, the J call TRBJ1-1; 7 positions match TRBD1. Germline-derived CDR1 and CDR2 are WSHSY and SAAADI. The CDR3 spans 15 residues. Trimming removed 5 bases from V and 6 bases from J; junction bases left unmatched: 12. The CDR3 reads CASSMGQLNLAEAFF. The DNA of the CDR3 is TGCGCCAGCAGTATGGGACAGTTGAATTTAGCTGAAGCTTTCTTT.

V and J are TRBV2 and TRBJ1-6; 9 positions agree with TRBD1. Germline CDR1 reads SNHLY; CDR2 reads FYNNEI. This CDR3 has 18 residues. Trimming at V came to 5 bases and at J to 0 bases, leaving 8 bases not matched to a gene. CDR3 region: CASSFSQGAGSYNSPLHF. Written as DNA, the CDR3 is TGTGCCAGCAGTTTTTCACAGGGGGCGGGCTCCTATAATTCACCCCTCCACTTT.

Only a few counts were recorded for this clone. This rearrangement joins TRBV27 to TRBJ1-1; D might be TRBD1 (5 bases). The CDR3 has 15 residues. The V gene lost 6 bases and the J gene lost 0 bases, with 14 bases spanning the gap. Germline V gene data show CDR1 as MNHEY and CDR2 as SMNVEV (reference sequence). CDR3 sequence reads: CASSLDTPMNTEAFF. In DNA form, the CDR3 reads TGTGCCAGCAGCCTGGACACCCCAATGAACACTGAAGCTTTCTTT.

Only one count was recorded for this clone. The chain combines TRBV14 with TRBJ2-3; D not resolved. The CDR3 contains 14 residues. V lost 3 bases, J lost 3 bases, and 10 bases lay in between. The germline CDR1 and CDR2 sequences are SGHDN and FVKESK. This CDR3 is CASSQAMGTDTQYF. CDR3 nucleotides: TGTGCCAGCAGCCAGGCTATGGGGACAGATACGCAGTATTTT.

The chain is built from TRBV7-2 and TRBJ2-7, with 11 bases matching TRBD2. Per germline, CDR1 SGHTA and CDR2 FQGNSA. The CDR3 consists of 15 residues. With V trimmed by 5 bases and J by 3 bases, 6 bases remained unmatched. The CDR3 spells CASSPRLAGLYEQYF. CDR3 nucleotides: TGTGCCAGCAGCCCACGACTAGCGGGGCTCTACGAGCAGTACTTC.